These T cell receptor beta chains were read from a single sample in a study of PD-L1 blockade in urothelial cancer. Profiled with immunoSEQ multiplex PCR; TCRdb holds only in-frame clones, not every one. The data show under 95,000 clones, with roughly 84% seen just once and around an eighth held by the top ten. This sample comprised PBMCs, obtained around atezolizumab (anti-PD-L1) treatment. All receptors come from a man aged 60 to 69 with urothelial cancer. Both conserved end residues are part of each CDR3. Fields, in order: clone size, D gene, V gene, J gene, CDR3 protein, CDR3 DNA. A D gene is named only where the DNA matches it firmly. Clone size is stated in some rows and not others, as once, few, many or a class when expanded.

abundance: .; d_gene: TRBD1; v_gene: TRBV13; j_gene: TRBJ1-2; CDR3aa: CASSYGQGNYGYTF; CDR3nt: TGTGCCAGCAGTTATGGACAGGGGAACTATGGCTACACCTTC
abundance: .; d_gene: .; v_gene: TRBV30; j_gene: TRBJ1-2; CDR3aa: CAWTEMGGGYGYTF; CDR3nt: TGTGCCTGGACAGAGATGGGGGGAGGTTATGGCTACACCTTC
abundance: .; d_gene: TRBD1; v_gene: TRBV6-5; j_gene: TRBJ2-7; CDR3aa: CASSRDRVPKQQYF; CDR3nt: TGTGCCAGCAGTCGTGACAGGGTCCCTAAGCAGCAGTACTTC
abundance: .; d_gene: .; v_gene: TRBV5-6; j_gene: TRBJ2-5; CDR3aa: CASSLLRVGGETQYF; CDR3nt: TGTGCCAGCAGCTTACTGCGGGTAGGTGGAGAGACCCAGTACTTC
abundance: .; d_gene: .; v_gene: TRBV19; j_gene: TRBJ1-4; CDR3aa: CASSILAGPRVEKLFF; CDR3nt: TGTGCCAGTAGTATTCTTGCGGGACCGCGGGTTGAAAAACTGTTTTTT
abundance: .; d_gene: .; v_gene: TRBV28; j_gene: TRBJ2-3; CDR3aa: CASRQQGSTDTQYF; CDR3nt: TGTGCCAGCAGACAGCAGGGTAGCACAGATACGCAGTATTTT
abundance: .; d_gene: .; v_gene: TRBV9; j_gene: TRBJ2-2; CDR3aa: CASSVEGVTGELFF; CDR3nt: TGTGCCAGCAGCGTAGAAGGGGTCACCGGGGAGCTGTTTTTT
abundance: once; d_gene: TRBD1; v_gene: TRBV6-6; j_gene: TRBJ1-5; CDR3aa: CASSSHDRGRNQPQHF; CDR3nt: TGTGCCAGCAGTTCCCACGACAGGGGACGTAATCAGCCCCAGCATTTT
abundance: .; d_gene: .; v_gene: TRBV9; j_gene: TRBJ2-3; CDR3aa: CASSVAGFTDTQYF; CDR3nt: TGTGCCAGCAGCGTAGCGGGGTTCACAGATACGCAGTATTTT
abundance: .; d_gene: TRBD1; v_gene: TRBV5-1; j_gene: TRBJ1-2; CDR3aa: CASSYRTGSNYGYTF; CDR3nt: TGCGCCAGCAGCTACCGGACAGGATCCAACTATGGCTACACCTTC
abundance: .; d_gene: .; v_gene: TRBV6-5; j_gene: TRBJ1-1; CDR3aa: CASRLLRATEAFF; CDR3nt: TGTGCCAGCAGGCTCCTCAGGGCCACTGAAGCTTTCTTT
abundance: .; d_gene: TRBD1; v_gene: TRBV2; j_gene: TRBJ1-1; CDR3aa: CASSSQGSTEAFF; CDR3nt: TGTGCCAGCAGCTCACAGGGGAGCACTGAAGCTTTCTTT
abundance: few; d_gene: .; v_gene: TRBV19; j_gene: TRBJ1-5; CDR3aa: CASSIEGGQPQHF; CDR3nt: TGTGCCAGTAGTATTGAGGGAGGTCAGCCCCAGCATTTT
abundance: .; d_gene: TRBD1; v_gene: TRBV6-5; j_gene: TRBJ2-5; CDR3aa: CASRTRGLMATQYF; CDR3nt: TGTGCCTCCAGGACCAGGGGGTTGATGGCGACCCAGTACTTC
abundance: .; d_gene: .; v_gene: TRBV15; j_gene: TRBJ1-2; CDR3aa: CATSRETTRGYTF; CDR3nt: TGTGCCACCAGCAGAGAGACAACCCGTGGCTACACCTTC
abundance: .; d_gene: TRBD1; v_gene: TRBV7-8; j_gene: TRBJ1-1; CDR3aa: CASSPPRRFQGVNTEAFF; CDR3nt: TGTGCCAGCAGCCCCCCTAGACGGTTTCAGGGGGTGAACACTGAAGCTTTCTTT
abundance: .; d_gene: TRBD1; v_gene: TRBV13; j_gene: TRBJ2-5; CDR3aa: CASSRDTTGRSETQYF; CDR3nt: TGTGCCAGCAGCCGTGATACGACAGGGAGAAGCGAGACCCAGTACTTC
abundance: .; d_gene: .; v_gene: TRBV5-1; j_gene: TRBJ2-5; CDR3aa: CASSFSPGGRPRTQYF; CDR3nt: TGCGCCAGCAGCTTCTCCCCAGGGGGGCGACCGCGGACCCAGTACTTC
abundance: .; d_gene: .; v_gene: TRBV12-5; j_gene: TRBJ2-5; CDR3aa: CASRGQETQYF; CDR3nt: TGTGCTAGTAGGGGCCAAGAGACCCAGTACTTC
abundance: .; d_gene: .; v_gene: TRBV13; j_gene: TRBJ1-1; CDR3aa: CASSRQGNTEAFF; CDR3nt: TGTGCCAGCAGCCGCCAGGGAAACACTGAAGCTTTCTTT
abundance: .; d_gene: .; v_gene: TRBV5-5; j_gene: TRBJ1-1; CDR3aa: CASTLRGQGLYTEAFF; CDR3nt: TGTGCCAGCACCCTCCGAGGGCAGGGGCTATACACTGAAGCTTTCTTT
abundance: .; d_gene: TRBD1; v_gene: TRBV10-3; j_gene: TRBJ2-7; CDR3aa: CAISSDRVDEQYF; CDR3nt: TGTGCCATCAGCTCAGACAGGGTTGACGAGCAGTACTTC
abundance: .; d_gene: .; v_gene: TRBV7-9; j_gene: TRBJ1-1; CDR3aa: CASSLGLANTEAFF; CDR3nt: TGTGCCAGCAGCTTAGGACTGGCGAACACTGAAGCTTTCTTT
abundance: .; d_gene: TRBD2; v_gene: TRBV5-1; j_gene: TRBJ2-2; CDR3aa: CASRTSGGTGELFF; CDR3nt: TGCGCCAGCAGGACTAGCGGGGGAACCGGGGAGCTGTTTTTT
abundance: .; d_gene: .; v_gene: TRBV30; j_gene: TRBJ1-1; CDR3aa: CAWQGLIREAFF; CDR3nt: TGTGCCTGGCAGGGGTTAATTCGGGAAGCTTTCTTT
abundance: .; d_gene: TRBD2; v_gene: TRBV5-1; j_gene: TRBJ2-7; CDR3aa: CASSLGTSGFSYEQYF; CDR3nt: TGCGCCAGCAGCCTAGGGACTAGCGGGTTCTCCTACGAGCAGTACTTC
abundance: .; d_gene: .; v_gene: TRBV29-1; j_gene: TRBJ2-1; CDR3aa: CSVDGGQFF; CDR3nt: TGCAGCGTTGACGGAGGGCAGTTCTTC
abundance: once; d_gene: TRBD1; v_gene: TRBV18; j_gene: TRBJ2-5; CDR3aa: CASSPKRDRVQETQYF; CDR3nt: TGTGCCAGCTCACCAAAAAGGGACAGAGTGCAAGAGACCCAGTACTTC
abundance: once; d_gene: .; v_gene: TRBV5-8; j_gene: TRBJ2-3; CDR3aa: CASSLALGADTQYF; CDR3nt: TGTGCCAGCAGCTTGGCCCTTGGAGCAGATACGCAGTATTTT
abundance: .; d_gene: .; v_gene: TRBV11-2; j_gene: TRBJ1-2; CDR3aa: CASSIASPYF; CDR3nt: TGTGCCAGCAGCATAGCTTCCCCTTACTTC
abundance: .; d_gene: .; v_gene: TRBV4-1; j_gene: TRBJ2-5; CDR3aa: CASSQEERAGRETQYF; CDR3nt: TGCGCCAGCAGCCAAGAGGAGCGGGCTGGGCGAGAGACCCAGTACTTC
abundance: few; d_gene: .; v_gene: TRBV6-5; j_gene: TRBJ1-2; CDR3aa: CASTLAPYGSYGYTF; CDR3nt: TGTGCCAGCACCCTAGCCCCGTACGGAAGCTATGGCTACACCTTC
abundance: .; d_gene: .; v_gene: TRBV7-2; j_gene: TRBJ2-4; CDR3aa: CASSLDTGQTLLAKNIQYF; CDR3nt: TGTGCCAGCAGCTTAGACACAGGCCAGACGCTGCTAGCCAAAAACATTCAGTACTTC
abundance: .; d_gene: TRBD1; v_gene: TRBV29-1; j_gene: TRBJ2-1; CDR3aa: CSVDRQGVYNEQFF; CDR3nt: TGCAGCGTTGACAGACAGGGGGTTTACAATGAGCAGTTCTTC
abundance: .; d_gene: TRBD1; v_gene: TRBV6-1; j_gene: TRBJ1-2; CDR3aa: CASSPRDRDFLGYTF; CDR3nt: TGTGCCAGCAGTCCCCGGGACAGGGATTTTCTTGGCTACACCTTC